Included here is one T cell receptor beta chain sequence, with context. The record originates from a study of blood T cell repertoires in COVID-19. Original data processing: The assay estimated nucleated cells by amplifying reference gene primers. Clones were read by immunoSEQ multiplex PCR, and TCRdb kept only the in-frame ones, dropping some. That table furnishes V, J and clone size, whereas the DNA furnished D and trimming. The sample records approximately 200,000 clones, about four fifths being singletons. CDR3 length: 15 residues. The V gene lost 0 bases and the J gene lost 1 base, with 10 bases spanning the gap. The germline V gene encodes CDR1 SGHNT and CDR2 YYREEE (reference sequence).

The chain joins TRBV5-4 to TRBJ2-5; D gene unclear. The sequence came from a woman aged 55-75 years with acute or convalescent COVID-19. The sequenced sample was peripheral blood. CDR3 DNA sequence: TGTGCCAGCAGCTTGGAAGGCGGTTTCCAAGAGACCCAGTACTTC. As protein: CASSLEGGFQETQYF.